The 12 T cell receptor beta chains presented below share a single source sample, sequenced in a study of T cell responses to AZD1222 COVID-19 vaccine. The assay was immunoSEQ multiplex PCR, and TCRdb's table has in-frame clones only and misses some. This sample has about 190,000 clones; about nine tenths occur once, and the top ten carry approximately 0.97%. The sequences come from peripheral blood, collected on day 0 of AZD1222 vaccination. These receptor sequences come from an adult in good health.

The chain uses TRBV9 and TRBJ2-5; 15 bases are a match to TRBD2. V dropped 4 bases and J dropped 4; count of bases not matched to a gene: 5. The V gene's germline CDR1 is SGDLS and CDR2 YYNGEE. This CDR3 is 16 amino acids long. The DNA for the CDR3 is TGTGCCAGCAGCCCAGTGGGACTAGCGGGAGGAGAGACCCAGTACTTC. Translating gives CASSPVGLAGGETQYF.

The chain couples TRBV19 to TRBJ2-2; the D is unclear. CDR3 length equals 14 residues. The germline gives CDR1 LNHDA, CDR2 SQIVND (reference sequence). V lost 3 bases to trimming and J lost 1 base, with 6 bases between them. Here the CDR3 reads CASSMGLNTGELFF. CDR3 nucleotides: TGTGCCAGTAGTATGGGGTTGAACACCGGGGAGCTGTTTTTT.

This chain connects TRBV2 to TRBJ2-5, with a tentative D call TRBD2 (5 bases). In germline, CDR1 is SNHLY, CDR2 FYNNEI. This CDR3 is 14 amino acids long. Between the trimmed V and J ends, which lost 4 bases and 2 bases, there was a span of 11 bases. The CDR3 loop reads CASSAEVAQETQYF. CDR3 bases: TGTGCCAGCAGTGCGGAGGTCGCACAAGAGACCCAGTACTTC.

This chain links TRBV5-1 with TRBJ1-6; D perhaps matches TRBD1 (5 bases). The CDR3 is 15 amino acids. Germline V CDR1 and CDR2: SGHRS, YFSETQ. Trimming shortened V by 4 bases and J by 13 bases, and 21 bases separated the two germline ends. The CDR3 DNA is TGCGCCAGCAGCCTGGGAATCGCAGGGACGAGGCCCCTCCACTTT. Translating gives CASSLGIAGTRPLHF.

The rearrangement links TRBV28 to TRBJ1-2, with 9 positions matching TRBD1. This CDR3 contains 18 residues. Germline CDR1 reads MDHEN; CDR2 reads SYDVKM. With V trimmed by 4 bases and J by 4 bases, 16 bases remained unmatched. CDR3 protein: CASSSPGDRAGFSYGYTF. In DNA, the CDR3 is TGTGCCAGCAGTTCGCCCGGGGACAGGGCCGGCTTTAGCTATGGCTACACCTTC.

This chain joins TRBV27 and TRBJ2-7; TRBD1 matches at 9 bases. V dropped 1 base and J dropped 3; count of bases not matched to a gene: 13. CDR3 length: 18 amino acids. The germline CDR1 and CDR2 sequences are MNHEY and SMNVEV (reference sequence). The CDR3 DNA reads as TGTGCCAGCAGTTTATACGGGGGACCGGGACAGGGCTACTACGAGCAGTACTTC. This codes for CASSLYGGPGQGYYEQYF.

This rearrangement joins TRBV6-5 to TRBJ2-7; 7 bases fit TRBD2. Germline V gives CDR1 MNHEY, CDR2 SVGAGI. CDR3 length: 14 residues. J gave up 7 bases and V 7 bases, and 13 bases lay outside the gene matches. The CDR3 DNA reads TGTGCCAGCAAGGGAGGGCCGTTTATGGAGGAGCAGTACTTC. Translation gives CASKGGPFMEEQYF.

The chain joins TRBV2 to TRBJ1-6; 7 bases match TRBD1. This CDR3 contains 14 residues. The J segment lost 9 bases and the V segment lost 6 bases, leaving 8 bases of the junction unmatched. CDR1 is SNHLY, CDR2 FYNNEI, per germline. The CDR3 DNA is TGTGCCAGCAGAGCCGGGACAGTCGGTTCACCCCTCCACTTT. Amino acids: CASRAGTVGSPLHF.

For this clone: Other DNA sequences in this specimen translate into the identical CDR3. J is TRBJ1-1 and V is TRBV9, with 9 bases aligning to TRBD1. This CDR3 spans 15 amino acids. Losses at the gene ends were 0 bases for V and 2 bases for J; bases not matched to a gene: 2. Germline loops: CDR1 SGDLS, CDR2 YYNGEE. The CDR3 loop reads CASSVGQGGNTEAFF. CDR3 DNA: TGTGCCAGCAGCGTAGGACAGGGGGGAAACACTGAAGCTTTCTTT.

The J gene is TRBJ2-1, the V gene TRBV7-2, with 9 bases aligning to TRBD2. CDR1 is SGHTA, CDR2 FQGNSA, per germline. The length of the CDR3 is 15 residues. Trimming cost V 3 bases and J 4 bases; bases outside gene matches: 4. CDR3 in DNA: TGTGCCAGCAGCTTTATGACTAGCGGATACAATGAGCAGTTCTTC. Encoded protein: CASSFMTSGYNEQFF. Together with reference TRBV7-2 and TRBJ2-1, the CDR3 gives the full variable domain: GAGVSQSPSNKVTEKGKDVELRCDPISGHTALYWYRQSLGQGLEFLIYFQGNSAPDKSGLPSDRFSAERTGGSVSTLTIQRTQQEDSAVYLCASSFMTSGYNEQFFGPGTRLTVL.

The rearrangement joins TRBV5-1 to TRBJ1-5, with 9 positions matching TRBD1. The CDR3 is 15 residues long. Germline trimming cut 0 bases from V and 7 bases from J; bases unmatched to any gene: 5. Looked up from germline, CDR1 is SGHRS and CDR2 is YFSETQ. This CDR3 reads CASSLGTGALQPQHF. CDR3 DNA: TGCGCCAGCAGCTTGGGGACAGGGGCTCTCCAGCCCCAGCATTTT.

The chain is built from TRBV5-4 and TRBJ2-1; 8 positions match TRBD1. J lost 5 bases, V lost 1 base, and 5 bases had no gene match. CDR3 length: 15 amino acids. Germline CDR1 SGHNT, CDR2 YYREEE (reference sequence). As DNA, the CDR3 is TGTGCCAGCAGCTTGCAGGACAGGGTTAACAATGAGCAGTTCTTC. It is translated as CASSLQDRVNNEQFF. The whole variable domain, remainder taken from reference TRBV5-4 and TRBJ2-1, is ETGVTQSPTHLIKTRGQQVTLRCSSQSGHNTVSWYQQALGQGPQFIFQYYREEENGRGNFPPRFSGLQFPNYSSELNVNALELDDSALYLCASSLQDRVNNEQFFGPGTRLTVL.